This TCR beta chain derives from a study of T-cell memory formation after mild COVID-19. The wider study: For the most part, TCR clusters were specific to one donor. General study results and limits: The main location of contracting CD4+ clones was CM and EM, and that of contracting CD8+ clones was EMRA. Clones that contracted from day 15 to 85 were balanced CD4/CD8, while later expanders leaned CD4+.

The CDR3 extends over 15 amino acids. Germline V lookup: CDR1 MNHEY, CDR2 SMNVEV (reference sequence). The germline V and J ends were trimmed by 2 bases and 5 bases, with 10 bases remaining between them. In regard to this clonotype: Its specificity is not known.

A 5'RACE reaction primed in the constant segment made cDNA libraries of TCR alpha and TCR beta, and these carried sample barcodes and UMIs. MiXCR, applied by TCRdb to the 5' RACE reads, yields one record per CDR3 protein. The sample yields more than 250,000 distinct CDR3 sequences, over 15% seen once. The chain links TRBV27 to TRBJ1-6; D is undetermined. This clonotype was sampled from a man between 18 and 29 years old who had mild COVID-19 (a few samples of this study predate the infection). Cell type and time point are not known. Material: PBMCs or a T cell subset sorted from them (not recorded which). CDR3 nucleotides: TGTGCCAGCAGTTTAATCGCCCCTGATAATTCACCCCTCCACTTT. Encoded protein: CASSLIAPDNSPLHF.